Listed here are 14 T cell receptor beta chains from one sample, sequenced in a study of PD-1 blockade in classical Hodgkin lymphoma. Sequencing used immunoSEQ multiplex PCR; TCRdb keeps in-frame clones, though not all of them. The table shows 25,000 or so clones, with 67% occurring only once. Relapse after autologous stem cell transplantation occurred in every patient, and brentuximab vedotin exposure varied. This specimen consisted of peripheral blood mononuclear cells (PBMCs), obtained before the second cycle of nivolumab. These receptors came from a human donor with classical Hodgkin lymphoma.

The gene calls are TRBV6-5 and TRBJ1-2; D remains unclear. This CDR3 region has 13 residues. V was trimmed by 0 bases and J by 1 base, leaving 3 bases between them. CDR1 is MNHEY, CDR2 SVGAGI, per germline. Here the CDR3 DNA reads TGTGCCAGCAGTTACTCCAGTAACTATGGCTACACCTTC. It yields the protein CASSYSSNYGYTF.

This rearrangement joins TRBV7-2 to TRBJ1-1; 7 positions agree with TRBD1. The ends lost 1 base at V and 1 base at J; junction bases unmatched: 9. The germline gives CDR1 SGHTA, CDR2 FQGNSA. The CDR3 totals 17 residues. CDR3 nucleotide sequence: TGTGCCAGCAGCTTAGTCGCGACAGGGCAGGGGAACACTGAAGCTTTCTTT. Protein product: CASSLVATGQGNTEAFF.

This sequence joins TRBV5-1 and TRBJ2-2, with no clear D. This CDR3 spans 15 amino acids. The V gene's germline CDR1 is SGHRS and CDR2 YFSETQ. The V gene lost 2 bases and the J gene lost 7 bases, with 15 bases spanning the gap. This chain's CDR3 is CASSFDPLLVGELFF. CDR3 DNA: TGCGCCAGCAGCTTCGACCCCCTGCTGGTCGGGGAGCTGTTTTTT.

The chain employs TRBV7-2 and TRBJ1-6; 7 positions match TRBD1. In germline, CDR1 is SGHTA, CDR2 FQGNSA. Trimming removed 6 bases from V and 5 bases from J; junction bases left unmatched: 7. CDR3 size: 15 residues. The CDR3 DNA reads as TGTGCCAGCAGTACGGACAGGCGAGATAATTCACCCCTCCACTTT. Protein product: CASSTDRRDNSPLHF.

The chain employs TRBV18 and TRBJ2-7, with 11 bases fitting TRBD1. The CDR3 runs to 19 residues. V shed 2 bases, J shed 0 bases, and the junction held 12 bases outside the gene matches. Germline V gene sequence: CDR1 KGHSH, CDR2 LQKENI. CDR3: CASSPSHGTGGISSYEQYF. DNA for the CDR3: TGTGCCAGCTCACCATCACACGGGACAGGGGGTATAAGCTCCTACGAGCAGTACTTC.

V is TRBV11-2 and J is TRBJ2-6, with D unresolved. The CDR3 is 15 residues long. V was shortened by 0 bases and J by 1 base, with 4 bases between the two germline ends. Germline CDR1 reads SGHAT; CDR2 reads FQNNGV. The CDR3 protein is CASSLDFSGANVLTF. The CDR3 DNA is TGTGCCAGCAGCTTAGACTTTTCTGGGGCCAACGTCCTGACTTTC.

The chain is built from TRBV9 and TRBJ2-5; 9 bases are a match to TRBD1. The germline V gene encodes CDR1 SGDLS and CDR2 YYNGEE. Losses at the gene ends were 4 bases for V and 0 bases for J; bases not matched to a gene: 4. This CDR3 contains 15 residues. The CDR3 loop reads CASSFRDRDQETQYF. The CDR3 bases are TGTGCCAGCAGCTTCCGGGACAGGGACCAAGAGACCCAGTACTTC.

The rearrangement links TRBV2 to TRBJ1-1, with a tentative D call TRBD1 (5 bases). Trimming shortened V by 6 bases and J by 3 bases, and 14 bases separated the two germline ends. From germline, CDR1 is SNHLY and CDR2 FYNNEI. CDR3 length equals 14 residues. The CDR3 sequence: CASSDQGPDTEAFF. DNA of the CDR3: TGTGCCAGCAGCGACCAGGGTCCTGACACTGAAGCTTTCTTT. Looking up the rest from reference TRBV2 and TRBJ1-1 gives the full variable domain: EPEVTQTPSHQVTQMGQEVILRCVPISNHLYFYWYRQILGQKVEFLVSFYNNEISEKSEIFDDQFSVERPDGSNFTLKIRSTKLEDSAMYFCASSDQGPDTEAFFGQGTRLTVV.

This clone showed up just once. The CDR3 protein is CASSDRQGVSGNTIYF. In DNA, the CDR3 is TGTGCCAGCAGTGACAGGCAGGGGGTCTCTGGAAACACCATATATTTT. The chain recombines TRBV6-4 with TRBJ1-3, with 7 positions matching TRBD1. This CDR3 has 16 residues. J gave up 0 bases and V 2 bases, and 4 bases lay outside the gene matches. The germline CDR1 and CDR2 sequences are MRHNA and SNTAGT.

The rearrangement joins TRBV11-2 to TRBJ2-2; D unresolved. The CDR3 is made up of 11 amino acids. Germline V gene lookup returns CDR1 SGHAT and CDR2 FQNNGV. V was trimmed by 3 bases and J by 6 bases, leaving 2 bases between them. CDR3: CASSFPGELFF. The CDR3 nucleotides read TGTGCCAGCAGCTTTCCCGGGGAGCTGTTTTTT.

This chain joins TRBV7-9 and TRBJ1-2, with D perhaps matching TRBD1 (5 bases). The V gene's germline CDR1 is SEHNR and CDR2 FQNEAQ (reference sequence). The CDR3 spans 13 residues. V dropped 5 bases and J dropped 1 base, with 8 bases sitting between them. The CDR3 DNA reads as TGTGCCAGCAGCCAGACAGTTAACTATGGCTACACCTTC. Its protein is CASSQTVNYGYTF.

The rearrangement joins TRBV6-1 to TRBJ1-2, with no clear D. This CDR3 is built from 14 residues. Germline V CDR1 and CDR2: MNHNS, SASEGT. Trimming shortened V by 6 bases and J by 0 bases, and 11 bases separated the two germline ends. The CDR3 is CASSRELANYGYTF. The CDR3 coding sequence is TGTGCCAGCAGCCGAGAACTAGCTAACTATGGCTACACCTTC.

This clone was seen a single time. The chain is built from TRBV6-6 and TRBJ2-5, with TRBD2 matching 13 bases. This CDR3 comprises 15 residues. V lost 6 bases and J lost 5; bases outside the gene matches: 6. CDR1 is MNHNY, CDR2 SVGAGI, per germline (reference sequence). The CDR3 loop reads CASRLAGGPEETQYF. CDR3 sequence (DNA): TGTGCCAGCAGACTAGCGGGAGGGCCGGAGGAGACCCAGTACTTC.

The V gene is TRBV28, the J gene TRBJ2-1, with 10 positions matching TRBD2. This CDR3 region has 16 residues. Germline CDR1 reads MDHEN; CDR2 reads SYDVKM. V lost 4 bases, J lost 9 bases, and 12 bases stayed unmatched. The DNA of the CDR3 is TGTGCCAGCAGTTCGCAAGCGGGAGGGAAGAAAATTGAGCAGTTCTTC. This translates into CASSSQAGGKKIEQFF.